This T cell receptor beta chain stems from a study of CD8+CD57+ T cells in acquired aplastic anemia. The length of the CDR3 is 15 residues. V lost 7 bases to trimming and J lost 0 bases, with 15 bases between them. Germline V lookup: CDR1 MGHDK, CDR2 SYGVNS. This clonotype has only a few counts. Both TCR beta VDJ combination and CDR3 sequence profiling were carried out. Genomic DNA was the template for this profiling. Using its own MiXCR run on the reads, TCRdb lists one record per CDR3 protein. Among about 190,000 distinct CDR3 sequences listed, approximately 50% were seen once. The rearrangement links TRBV25-1 to TRBJ1-1, with D uncertain. This sequence originates from a human donor in good health, serving as a control. The sample consisted of sorted CD4+, CD8+, or CD8+CD57+ T cells (not recorded which) from PBMCs. DNA of the CDR3: TGTGCCAGCACCGATTGGGAGGGAATGAACACTGAAGCTTTCTTT. Translated, it gives CASTDWEGMNTEAFF. Combining the CDR3 with reference TRBV25-1 and TRBJ1-1 gives the whole variable domain EADIYQTPRYLVIGTGKKITLECSQTMGHDKMYWYQQDPGMELHLIHYSYGVNSTEKGDLSSESTVSRIRTEHFPLTLESARPSHTSQYLCASTDWEGMNTEAFFGQGTRLTVV.